Below, one TCR beta chain is given with its context. The antigen remains unidentified. This specimen belongs to a study of T cells expressing NK-cell markers. Across the whole study: It was sorted CD3+CD56-NKG2C+, CD3+CD56+NKG2C- and CD3+CD56+NKG2C+ T cells that provided the TCR beta repertoires. Study-wide findings and caveats: Where several donors were concerned, these clonotypes also led the CD3+CD56-NKG2C+ fraction.

TCR beta libraries carry UMIs added by 5'RACE template switching. TCRdb processed the 5' RACE reads again and assigns one entry to each CDR3 protein, with no DNA. Its table records some 600,000 distinct CDR3 sequences. CDR1 is DFQATT, CDR2 SNEGSKA, per germline (reference sequence). This CDR3 has 16 residues. The specimen was blood T cells: a sorted CD56 or NKG2C T cell subset, CD4+ or CD8+ T cells, or bulk PBMC T cells (not recorded which). The receptor was derived from a man aged 18 to 35 in good health. V gene TRBV20-1 combines with J gene TRBJ2-2; TCRdb's D gene call, TRBD2, goes unchecked for lack of DNA. The CDR3 spells CSASPPPAGVFGELFF.